Listed below are T cell receptor beta chains from one sample, sequenced in a study of T cells in Graves' hyperthyroidism and ophthalmopathy. One entry per CDR3 protein, called by TCRdb with MiXCR from the multiplex PCR reads. Of about 740,000 distinct CDR3 sequences detected, about 14% appear once; the ten largest clones hold roughly a tenth. Specimen: blood. These receptors were collected from a woman in her late teens or twenties with Graves' hyperthyroidism. The CDR3 runs from the conserved cysteine through the conserved F or W. The D gene is left open where the match is weak. Not all rows give a size; the values are once, few, many and, for expanded clones, a class.

V	size	D	J	CDR3	DNA
TRBV30	many	NA	TRBJ1-1	CAWSVVWGANTEAFF	TGTGCCTGGAGTGTAGTTTGGGGGGCGAACACTGAAGCTTTCTTT
TRBV7-2	NA	TRBD2	TRBJ2-7	CASSLAPRTSGHYEQYF	TGTGCCAGCAGCTTAGCGCCTAGGACTAGCGGGCACTACGAGCAGTACTTC
TRBV19	many	NA	TRBJ1-1	CASSIGLTRGWRTEAFF	TGTGCCAGTAGTATAGGCCTTACTAGGGGTTGGCGAACTGAAGCTTTCTTT
TRBV24-1	many	NA	TRBJ2-2	CATSGFSTNTGELFF	TGTGCCACCAGTGGTTTCTCTACGAACACCGGGGAGCTGTTTTTT
TRBV19	NA	NA	TRBJ2-7	CASSIVGGGDYEQYF	TGTGCCAGTAGTATAGTTGGAGGGGGGGATTACGAGCAGTACTTC
TRBV12-3/TRBV12-4	many	NA	TRBJ1-1	CASRLTGNTEAFF	TGTGCCAGCAGACTGACAGGGAACACTGAAGCTTTCTTT
TRBV7-9	many	NA	TRBJ2-7	CASSLARNLVTRRGNEQYF	TGTGCCAGCAGCTTAGCCCGAAATTTGGTTACCAGGAGGGGAAACGAGCAGTACTTC
TRBV19	NA	NA	TRBJ1-4	CASSRRRDGRTEKLFF	TGTGCCAGTAGTCGACGTAGAGATGGACGTACTGAAAAACTGTTTTTT
TRBV18	many	NA	TRBJ1-5	CASSPWGNQPQHF	TGTGCCAGCTCACCTTGGGGCAATCAGCCCCAGCATTTT
TRBV5-1	few	TRBD1	TRBJ2-7	CASSLALQGQGSYEQYF	TGCGCCAGCAGCTTGGCCCTACAGGGACAGGGATCCTACGAGCAGTACTTC
TRBV7-2	few	TRBD1	TRBJ2-3	CASSLARLQGATFTHTQYF	TGTGCCAGCAGCTTAGCGCGATTGCAGGGGGCAACCTTTACTCATACGCAGTATTTT
TRBV9	few	NA	TRBJ2-7	CASSPGMNSYEQYF	TGTGCCAGCAGTCCCGGGATGAACTCCTACGAGCAGTACTTC
TRBV4-1	NA	NA	TRBJ2-7	CASSQDRGDYEQYF	TGCGCCAGCAGCCAAGATCGTGGAGACTACGAGCAGTACTTC
TRBV15	NA	TRBD1	TRBJ1-1	CATKTGGDEAFF	TGTGCCACCAAGACAGGGGGCGACGAAGCTTTCTTT
TRBV6-1	many	NA	TRBJ1-2	CASSERGTDHYGYTF	TGTGCCAGCAGTGAACGGGGGACGGATCACTATGGCTACACCTTC
TRBV24-1	many	TRBD2	TRBJ2-7	CATSPGGWNEQYF	TGTGCCACCAGCCCGGGAGGCTGGAACGAGCAGTACTTC
TRBV7-8	NA	NA	TRBJ2-7	CASSLMASSGYEQYF	TGTGCCAGCAGCTTAATGGCTAGCTCTGGATACGAGCAGTACTTC